The present T cell receptor (beta chain) was sequenced within a study of cytomegalovirus exposure and HLA in healthy donors. General study results and limits: Sequencing had likely introduced a cluster of highly shared sequence variants as an artifact. TCR beta V- and J-gene trimming, according to a later analysis, was linked to a missense DCLRE1C variant.

Amplification used 60 Vbeta primers and 13 Jbeta primers. Per the original data handling: A follow-up analysis tallied tens of millions of unique TCR beta chains, roughly 10 million shared. Profiled with immunoSEQ multiplex PCR; TCRdb holds only in-frame clones, not every one. V and J calls and clone size are those listed in that table; D and trimming were worked out from the DNA. The profile shows approximately 160,000 clones, roughly 87% of them singletons. Details on this clone: Its target is not known.

V was shortened by 10 bases and J by 3 bases, with 8 bases between the two germline ends. The CDR3 runs to 11 residues. The germline V gene has CDR1 MNHEY and CDR2 SVGAGI. The specimen was PBMCs. The V and J genes are TRBV6-5 and TRBJ2-3, with a weak D call TRBD1 (6 bases). The source of this sequence is a girl under 18 in good health and CMV-seropositive. CDR3 nucleotides: TGTGCCATTCAGGGGACAGATACGCAGTATTTT. Translation gives CAIQGTDTQYF.